This T cell receptor (beta chain) was identified during a study of T cells in Graves' hyperthyroidism and ophthalmopathy. CDR3 length: 15 amino acids. Trimming removed 1 base from V and 0 bases from J, with 10 bases in between. CDR1 SNHLY and CDR2 FYNNEI come from the germline V gene. Authors of the study amplified TCR beta CDR3 regions from RNA transcripts. Researchers ran a first-round RT-PCR on the TCR CDR3 using the HTBI primer set. TCRdb independently ran MiXCR on the multiplex PCR reads; one entry per CDR3 protein. The profile shows some 530,000 distinct CDR3 sequences, 22% of them singletons. The chain combines TRBV2 with TRBJ2-7; D call uncertain. Material: blood. This TCR derives from a woman between 65 and 79 years old with Graves' ophthalmopathy. The CDR3 nucleotides read TGTGCCAGCAGTGAAGGCCAACCGAGCTCCTACGAGCAGTACTTC. Protein product: CASSEGQPSSYEQYF. The variable domain in full, with the rest retrieved from reference TRBV2 and TRBJ2-7, is EPEVTQTPSHQVTQMGQEVILRCVPISNHLYFYWYRQILGQKVEFLVSFYNNEISEKSEIFDDQFSVERPDGSNFTLKIRSTKLEDSAMYFCASSEGQPSSYEQYFGPGTRLTVT.